This passage covers 4 T cell receptor beta chains from one sample sequenced in a study of response to subunit inactivated influenza vaccine. TCRdb fed the RT-PCR reads into MiXCR, producing one record per CDR3 protein. The sample includes some 600,000 distinct CDR3 sequences, 14% of them seen just once. Specimen: PBMCs from blood, collected 14 to 15 days before vaccination. All receptors come from a man in his fifties who received an inactivated influenza vaccine.

The chain joins TRBV9 to TRBJ2-1, with a tentative D call TRBD2 (5 bases). Germline values: CDR1 SGDLS, CDR2 YYNGEE. V was pared by 1 base and J by 8 bases, with 10 bases between. CDR3 length: 13 amino acids. Here the CDR3 reads CASSVYWGDEQFF. The CDR3 nucleotides read TGTGCCAGCAGCGTATACTGGGGAGATGAGCAGTTCTTC.

A remark on this clonotype: Its ends do not fully match the called genes, so a read error is possible. V is TRBV13 and J is TRBJ1-1; D remains unclear. Germline V gene sequence: CDR1 PRHDT, CDR2 FYEKMQ (reference sequence). This CDR3 has 13 amino acids. CDR3 bases: TGTGCCATCAGCCCCGCGGTATACACTGAAGCTTTCTTT. Amino acid sequence: CAISPAVYTEAFF. The whole variable domain, filled in from reference TRBV13 and TRBJ1-1, reads AAGVIQSPRHLIKEKRETATLKCYPIPRHDTVYWYQQGPGQDPQFLISFYEKMQSDKGSIPDRFSAQQFSDYHSELNMSSLELGDSALYFCAISPAVYTEAFFGQGTRLTVV.

The chain recombines TRBV30 with TRBJ2-5; TRBD2 agrees at 14 bases. J gave up 5 bases and V 2 bases, and 7 bases lay outside the gene matches. Per germline, CDR1 GTSNPN and CDR2 SVGIG (reference sequence). The CDR3 is 16 amino acids. The CDR3 sequence: CAWSSGTSGRGETQYF. In nucleotides, the CDR3 is TGTGCCTGGAGTTCTGGGACTAGCGGGAGAGGGGAGACCCAGTACTTC.

The chain recombines TRBV5-6 with TRBJ2-5; D is ambiguous. The ends were cut back, 0 bases at V and 5 bases at J, with 11 bases in the middle. Germline V gives CDR1 SGHDT, CDR2 YYEEEE. The CDR3 extends over 14 amino acids. The CDR3 DNA follows: TGTGCCAGCAGCTTGGGGCCTCTGCCGGAGACCCAGTACTTC. It translates to CASSLGPLPETQYF.